These 26 T cell receptor beta chains were sequenced from one sample in a study of PD-1 blockade in mismatch repair-deficient tumors (dated by TCRdb to about 2017). The library was generated by the immunoSEQ multiplex PCR assay. The table comes from immuneACCESS by way of TCRdb, which keeps in-frame sequences with V and J called. Part of the clones is missing from these tables; in studies checked, under half for an unresolved V gene and the rest for unknown reasons. The sample table records roughly 79,000 clones; 80% to 90% of these occur just once. Approximately 5% of the sample belongs to the ten largest clones. The sequencing here drew on peripheral blood, taken 44 weeks after starting pembrolizumab. The receptor set was obtained from an adult with mismatch repair-deficient cancer.

Regarding this clone: Relative to the germline gene, one junction end is altered; a read error may explain this. The rearrangement joins TRBV11-3 to TRBJ2-7; 14 bases match TRBD2. The CDR3 contains 14 residues. The V gene's germline CDR1 is SGHNT and CDR2 YENEEA. CDR3 protein: CASSLEGLAGALHF. The CDR3 DNA reads TGTGCCAGCAGCTTAGAGGGACTAGCGGGAGCCCTCCACTTC. The full variable domain, its missing parts supplied by reference TRBV11-3 and TRBJ2-7, is EAGVVQSPRYKIIEKKQPVAFWCNPISGHNTLYWYLQNLGQGPELLIRYENEEAVDDSQLPKDRFSAERLKGVDSTLKIQPAELGDSAVYLCASSLEGLAGALHFGPGTRLTVT.

The rearrangement uses TRBV29-1 and TRBJ2-7; TRBD2 matches at 15 bases. Germline V gene sequence: CDR1 SQVTM, CDR2 ANQGSEA. There are 17 residues in the CDR3. V gave up 0 bases and J gave up 6 bases; unmatched junction bases: 9. Here the CDR3 DNA reads TGCAGCGTTGAAGACGATGGGACTAGCGGGAGGTCGAGCGAGCAGTACTTC. Protein sequence: CSVEDDGTSGRSSEQYF.

The gene calls are TRBV9 and TRBJ2-1; TRBD2 is a possible D gene (6 bases). The V end lost 4 bases, the J end lost 0 bases, and 14 bases lay between the germline ends. The CDR3 has 16 residues. Germline V gives CDR1 SGDLS, CDR2 YYNGEE. This CDR3 is CASSPPAGSSYNEQFF. The CDR3 region has the DNA TGTGCCAGCAGCCCCCCGGCGGGAAGCTCCTACAATGAGCAGTTCTTC.

This chain uses TRBV7-9 with TRBJ1-3, with no clear D. With 5 bases removed from V and 1 base from J, the gap between germline ends came to 6 bases. The germline V gene encodes CDR1 SEHNR and CDR2 FQNEAQ (reference sequence). This CDR3 comprises 13 residues. CDR3 residues: CASSLRSGNTIYF. The CDR3 coding sequence is TGTGCCAGCAGCCTCAGATCTGGAAACACCATATATTTT.

The J gene is TRBJ2-7, the V gene TRBV5-6; TRBD2 aligns across 16 bases. Trimming removed 4 bases from V and 4 bases from J; junction bases left unmatched: 2. The CDR3 is 15 residues long. Germline CDR1 reads SGHDT; CDR2 reads YYEEEE. The CDR3 DNA follows: TGTGCCAGCAGCACGGGACTAGCGGGAGGGTACGAGCAGTACTTC. Translating gives CASSTGLAGGYEQYF.

This sequence joins TRBV9 and TRBJ2-7; perhaps D is TRBD1 or TRBD2 (6 bases each). Per germline, CDR1 SGDLS and CDR2 YYNGEE. This CDR3 is built from 13 residues. Trimming removed 3 bases at V and 4 bases at J, with 11 bases between. The CDR3 here is CASSATGLYEQYF. The CDR3 nucleotides read TGTGCCAGCAGCGCGACAGGACTATACGAGCAGTACTTC. Full variable domain (missing parts from reference TRBV9 and TRBJ2-7): DSGVTQTPKHLITATGQRVTLRCSPRSGDLSVYWYQQSLDQGLQFLIQYYNGEERAKGNILERFSAQQFPDLHSELNLSSLELGDSALYFCASSATGLYEQYFGPGTRLTVT.

This sequence joins TRBV6-5 and TRBJ2-1; D remains ambiguous. Germline assignment: CDR1 MNHEY and CDR2 SVGAGI. Deletions cut 2 bases from V and 4 bases from J, with 6 bases between. The CDR3 totals 13 residues. The CDR3: CASSYGLYNEQFF. In DNA form, the CDR3 reads TGTGCCAGCAGTTACGGGTTGTACAATGAGCAGTTCTTC.

This CDR3 is CASSSKGGVSSYEQYF. The CDR3 nucleotides are TGTGCCAGCAGCTCGAAAGGGGGCGTGAGCTCCTACGAGCAGTACTTC. V usage is TRBV2 and J usage is TRBJ2-7; 7 bases match TRBD1. The CDR3 has 16 amino acids. With V trimmed by 6 bases and J by 0 bases, 11 bases remained unmatched. CDR1 is SNHLY and CDR2 is FYNNEI in the germline V gene. The entire variable domain, with the rest obtained from reference TRBV2 and TRBJ2-7, is as follows: EPEVTQTPSHQVTQMGQEVILRCVPISNHLYFYWYRQILGQKVEFLVSFYNNEISEKSEIFDDQFSVERPDGSNFTLKIRSTKLEDSAMYFCASSSKGGVSSYEQYFGPGTRLTVT.

The gene calls are TRBV5-5 and TRBJ1-5; the D is unclear. V lost 4 bases, J lost 7 bases, and 15 bases lay in between. The germline gives CDR1 SGHKS, CDR2 YYEKEE (reference sequence). The CDR3 contains 14 residues. The chain's CDR3 is CASSHEGVRQPQHF. The CDR3 nucleotides are TGTGCCAGCAGCCATGAGGGCGTTCGACAGCCCCAGCATTTT.

The chain combines TRBV6-1 with TRBJ2-2, with D hard to call. V was cut by 1 base and J by 5 bases, with 8 bases left in between. The CDR3 loop spans 14 amino acids. Germline CDR1 is MNHNS and CDR2 is SASEGT. The CDR3 DNA sequence: TGTGCCAGCAGTGAAGGCTGGGCTACCGGGGAGCTGTTTTTT. This sequence encodes CASSEGWATGELFF.

The chain uses TRBV5-1 and TRBJ2-7, with 10 bases that match TRBD1. CDR1 is SGHRS, CDR2 YFSETQ, per germline. The CDR3 extends over 15 amino acids. V lost 0 bases to trimming and J lost 4 bases; unmatched junction nucleotides: 4. The CDR3 here is CASSLGQGASYEQYF. In nucleotides, the CDR3 is TGCGCCAGCAGCTTGGGACAGGGGGCATCTTACGAGCAGTACTTC.

CDR3 in amino acids: CASSELDSTYEQYF. The CDR3 nucleotides are TGTGCCAGCTCAGAATTGGACAGCACCTACGAGCAGTACTTC. This chain connects TRBV18 to TRBJ2-7; a possible D gene is TRBD1 (6 bases). The CDR3 has 14 residues. From germline, CDR1 is KGHSH and CDR2 LQKENI. V was clipped by 5 bases and J by 2 bases, with 13 bases between them.

The chain recombines TRBV2 with TRBJ1-4; weak D call: TRBD1 (6 bases). The CDR3 contains 15 residues. V was trimmed by 2 bases and J by 7 bases, leaving 14 bases between them. CDR1 is SNHLY and CDR2 is FYNNEI in the germline V gene. CDR3 residues: CASSERGVISEKLFF. The CDR3 DNA reads as TGTGCCAGCAGTGAAAGGGGGGTTATAAGTGAAAAACTGTTTTTT.

The V gene is TRBV5-1, the J gene TRBJ1-1; TRBD1 might be the D (5 bases). The CDR3 is made up of 13 amino acids. V was shortened by 0 bases and J by 10 bases, with 13 bases between the two germline ends. Germline CDR1 is SGHRS and CDR2 is YFSETQ. The CDR3 sequence is CASSLAGDGVAFF. CDR3 coding DNA: TGCGCCAGCAGCTTGGCCGGGGACGGGGTAGCTTTCTTT.

The CDR3 DNA reads TGTGCCTGGAAACAGGGTTCCTCCACAGATACGCAGTATTTT. Its translation: CAWKQGSSTDTQYF. The chain links TRBV30 to TRBJ2-3, with TRBD1 as a possible D gene (6 bases). V lost 4 bases and J 2 bases, leaving 13 bases between the germline ends. Germline V gene sequence: CDR1 GTSNPN, CDR2 SVGIG (reference sequence). This CDR3 has 14 amino acids. Using reference TRBV30 and TRBJ2-3 for the parts outside the CDR3, the full variable domain is SQTIHQWPATLVQPVGSPLSLECTVEGTSNPNLYWYRQAAGRGLQLLFYSVGIGQISSEVPQNLSASRPQDRQFILSSKKLLLSDSGFYLCAWKQGSSTDTQYFGPGTRLTVL.

The chain has TRBV19 and TRBJ1-5; D remains ambiguous. V was pared by 6 bases and J by 4 bases, with 10 bases between. Germline V gene sequence: CDR1 LNHDA, CDR2 SQIVND (reference sequence). The CDR3 is made up of 13 amino acids. The CDR3 region has the DNA TGTGCCAGTAGCCCTCGGCCTAATCAGCCCCAGCATTTT. The encoded protein is CASSPRPNQPQHF.

V gene TRBV7-8 combines with J gene TRBJ2-4; tentatively, D is TRBD2 (7 bases). CDR3 length equals 18 residues. V shed 2 bases and J shed 1 base, with 18 bases lying between them. Germline assignment: CDR1 SGHVS and CDR2 FQNEAQ. The CDR3 here is CASSLLGGGSVAKNIQYF. CDR3 bases: TGTGCCAGCAGCTTATTGGGGGGCGGGAGTGTGGCCAAAAACATTCAGTACTTC.

This clone was observed a few times. This chain uses TRBV9 with TRBJ1-3; D might be TRBD1 (6 bases). The CDR3 length is 15 residues. Trimming stripped 4 bases from V and 1 base from J, with 12 bases between. The germline V gene has CDR1 SGDLS and CDR2 YYNGEE. The DNA for the CDR3 is TGTGCCAGCAGCCCCATACAGGGATCTGGAAACACCATATATTTT. It yields the protein CASSPIQGSGNTIYF.

V gene TRBV9 combines with J gene TRBJ2-5; unclear D gene. Germline CDR1 is SGDLS and CDR2 is YYNGEE. This CDR3 contains 14 residues. V was cut by 0 bases and J by 7 bases, with 13 bases left in between. CDR3 loop: CASSVASGSGTQYF. In DNA, the CDR3 is TGTGCCAGCAGCGTAGCTTCGGGCTCGGGGACCCAGTACTTC.

The chain is built from TRBV29-1 and TRBJ1-3; no clear D. Germline CDR1 SQVTM, CDR2 ANQGSEA. Between the trimmed V and J ends, which lost 6 bases and 0 bases, there was a span of 12 bases. The CDR3 runs 14 residues. CDR3 residues: CSVVDPNSGNTIYF. The CDR3 DNA is TGCAGCGTGGTCGACCCTAACTCTGGAAACACCATATATTTT.

The chain uses TRBV5-4 and TRBJ2-7; a possible D gene is TRBD2 (5 bases). In germline, CDR1 is SGHNT, CDR2 YYREEE (reference sequence). This CDR3 contains 13 residues. V lost 3 bases, J lost 6 bases, and 13 bases lay in between. CDR3 nucleotide sequence: TGTGCCAGCAGCTCTAGCTATCAGCCCGAGCAGTACTTC. Its protein product is CASSSSYQPEQYF.

This chain uses TRBV7-9 with TRBJ1-2; no clear D gene. Trimming took 4 bases from V and 4 from J, leaving 13 bases between them. Germline CDR1 reads SEHNR; CDR2 reads FQNEAQ (reference sequence). The CDR3 spans 14 residues. CDR3 sequence (DNA): TGTGCCAGCAGCTCACTCATCCTGTTCTATGGCTACACCTTC. It yields the protein CASSSLILFYGYTF.

The CDR3 loop is CATRRFLEGDQPQHF. CDR3 coding DNA: TGTGCCACCAGGAGGTTTTTGGAGGGCGATCAGCCCCAGCATTTT. The J gene is TRBJ1-5, the V gene TRBV19; D not certain. Trimming left V 10 bases short and J 5 bases short, with 21 bases between. The germline gives CDR1 LNHDA, CDR2 SQIVND (reference sequence). The CDR3 contains 15 residues.

The chain recombines TRBV5-1 with TRBJ2-1; 9 nucleotides agree with TRBD2. The germline V gene has CDR1 SGHRS and CDR2 YFSETQ. The junction had 3 bases not matched to a gene; V was cut back by 0 bases and J by 2 bases. CDR3 length: 16 residues. The DNA for the CDR3 is TGCGCCAGCAGCTTGGCCCCTAGCGGGACCTACAATGAGCAGTTCTTC. Translation: CASSLAPSGTYNEQFF.

V usage is TRBV6-1 and J usage is TRBJ2-3; D may be TRBD2 (7 bases). The CDR3 covers 14 residues. Germline V gene lookup returns CDR1 MNHNS and CDR2 SASEGT. The V gene lost 6 bases and the J gene lost 4 bases, with 14 bases spanning the gap. In DNA form, the CDR3 reads TGTGCCAGCAGAGCCTCGGGGGGCGCAGATACGCAGTATTTT. Residues: CASRASGGADTQYF.

V and J are TRBV25-1 and TRBJ1-2, with D perhaps matching TRBD1 (5 bases). The CDR3 loop spans 15 amino acids. Trimming took 3 bases from V and 9 from J, leaving 20 bases between them. Per the germline V gene, CDR1 is MGHDK and CDR2 is SYGVNS. This CDR3 reads CASSEAGAGRGRYTF. The DNA for the CDR3 is TGTGCCAGCAGTGAGGCCGGGGCAGGCCGGGGACGCTACACCTTC.